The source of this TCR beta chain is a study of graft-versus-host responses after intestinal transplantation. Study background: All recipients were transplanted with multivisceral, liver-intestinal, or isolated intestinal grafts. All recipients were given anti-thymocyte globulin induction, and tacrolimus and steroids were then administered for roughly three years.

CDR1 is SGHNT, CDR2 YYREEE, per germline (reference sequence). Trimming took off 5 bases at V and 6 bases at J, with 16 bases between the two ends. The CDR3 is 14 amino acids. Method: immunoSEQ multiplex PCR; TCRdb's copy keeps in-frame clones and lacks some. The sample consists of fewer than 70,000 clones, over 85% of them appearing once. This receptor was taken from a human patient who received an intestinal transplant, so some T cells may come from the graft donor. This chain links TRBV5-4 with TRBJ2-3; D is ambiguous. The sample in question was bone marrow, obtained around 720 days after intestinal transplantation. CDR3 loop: CASRSRADGDTQYF. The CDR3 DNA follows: TGTGCCAGCAGAAGCCGGGCCGACGGGGATACGCAGTATTTT.